This TCR beta chain was captured in a study of blood T cell repertoires in COVID-19. In the study overall: The study drew acute and convalescent COVID-19 samples from the United States, Italy and Spain. T cells, B-cell-depleted T cells, or PBMCs supplied cDNA or gDNA.

CDR1 and CDR2 from the germline V gene are SGHNT and YYREEE (reference sequence). The CDR3 has 14 residues. Losses at the gene ends were 5 bases for V and 2 bases for J; bases not matched to a gene: 4. Per the authors' pipeline: Nucleated cell counts were estimated from reference gene primer amplification. TCRdb's copy holds only in-frame clones and misses some; the assay was immunoSEQ multiplex PCR. V, J and clone size reflect that table, while D and trimming were determined from the DNA. Among 390,000 or so clones listed, about 87% were seen once. The V and J genes are TRBV5-4 and TRBJ2-3, with 8 bases fitting TRBD1. The TCR comes from a woman aged 25 to 39 with COVID-19, enrolled during active disease. The specimen was peripheral blood. CDR3 in amino acids: CASSMDRATDTQYF. CDR3 nucleotide sequence: TGTGCCAGCAGTATGGACAGGGCCACAGATACGCAGTATTTT.